This T cell receptor (beta chain) comes out of a study of T-cell reconstitution after alpha-beta-depleted transplantation in children. Unique molecular identifiers were used in preparing the TCRbeta library. TCRdb analysed the PCR reads with MiXCR anew, one entry per CDR3 protein. The repertoire has hundreds of thousands of distinct CDR3 sequences, 9.5% to 13% of them found once; the top ten carry roughly 30%. CDR1 and CDR2 from the germline V gene are DFQATT and SNEGSKA (reference sequence). Trimming cost V 6 bases and J 7 bases, with 19 bases left between them. The CDR3 totals 14 residues. This clonotype was counted between two and nine times.

The chain recombines TRBV20-1 with TRBJ2-1; D call uncertain. The sequence derives from a child younger than two with acute myeloid leukemia, due to receive a stem cell transplant. Sequencing was performed on PBMCs, taken before TCRalphabeta/CD19-depleted stem cell transplant. In nucleotides, the CDR3 is TGCAGTGCGGAAAAGGCCGTACTTGGGAATGAGCAGTTCTTC. This translates into CSAEKAVLGNEQFF.